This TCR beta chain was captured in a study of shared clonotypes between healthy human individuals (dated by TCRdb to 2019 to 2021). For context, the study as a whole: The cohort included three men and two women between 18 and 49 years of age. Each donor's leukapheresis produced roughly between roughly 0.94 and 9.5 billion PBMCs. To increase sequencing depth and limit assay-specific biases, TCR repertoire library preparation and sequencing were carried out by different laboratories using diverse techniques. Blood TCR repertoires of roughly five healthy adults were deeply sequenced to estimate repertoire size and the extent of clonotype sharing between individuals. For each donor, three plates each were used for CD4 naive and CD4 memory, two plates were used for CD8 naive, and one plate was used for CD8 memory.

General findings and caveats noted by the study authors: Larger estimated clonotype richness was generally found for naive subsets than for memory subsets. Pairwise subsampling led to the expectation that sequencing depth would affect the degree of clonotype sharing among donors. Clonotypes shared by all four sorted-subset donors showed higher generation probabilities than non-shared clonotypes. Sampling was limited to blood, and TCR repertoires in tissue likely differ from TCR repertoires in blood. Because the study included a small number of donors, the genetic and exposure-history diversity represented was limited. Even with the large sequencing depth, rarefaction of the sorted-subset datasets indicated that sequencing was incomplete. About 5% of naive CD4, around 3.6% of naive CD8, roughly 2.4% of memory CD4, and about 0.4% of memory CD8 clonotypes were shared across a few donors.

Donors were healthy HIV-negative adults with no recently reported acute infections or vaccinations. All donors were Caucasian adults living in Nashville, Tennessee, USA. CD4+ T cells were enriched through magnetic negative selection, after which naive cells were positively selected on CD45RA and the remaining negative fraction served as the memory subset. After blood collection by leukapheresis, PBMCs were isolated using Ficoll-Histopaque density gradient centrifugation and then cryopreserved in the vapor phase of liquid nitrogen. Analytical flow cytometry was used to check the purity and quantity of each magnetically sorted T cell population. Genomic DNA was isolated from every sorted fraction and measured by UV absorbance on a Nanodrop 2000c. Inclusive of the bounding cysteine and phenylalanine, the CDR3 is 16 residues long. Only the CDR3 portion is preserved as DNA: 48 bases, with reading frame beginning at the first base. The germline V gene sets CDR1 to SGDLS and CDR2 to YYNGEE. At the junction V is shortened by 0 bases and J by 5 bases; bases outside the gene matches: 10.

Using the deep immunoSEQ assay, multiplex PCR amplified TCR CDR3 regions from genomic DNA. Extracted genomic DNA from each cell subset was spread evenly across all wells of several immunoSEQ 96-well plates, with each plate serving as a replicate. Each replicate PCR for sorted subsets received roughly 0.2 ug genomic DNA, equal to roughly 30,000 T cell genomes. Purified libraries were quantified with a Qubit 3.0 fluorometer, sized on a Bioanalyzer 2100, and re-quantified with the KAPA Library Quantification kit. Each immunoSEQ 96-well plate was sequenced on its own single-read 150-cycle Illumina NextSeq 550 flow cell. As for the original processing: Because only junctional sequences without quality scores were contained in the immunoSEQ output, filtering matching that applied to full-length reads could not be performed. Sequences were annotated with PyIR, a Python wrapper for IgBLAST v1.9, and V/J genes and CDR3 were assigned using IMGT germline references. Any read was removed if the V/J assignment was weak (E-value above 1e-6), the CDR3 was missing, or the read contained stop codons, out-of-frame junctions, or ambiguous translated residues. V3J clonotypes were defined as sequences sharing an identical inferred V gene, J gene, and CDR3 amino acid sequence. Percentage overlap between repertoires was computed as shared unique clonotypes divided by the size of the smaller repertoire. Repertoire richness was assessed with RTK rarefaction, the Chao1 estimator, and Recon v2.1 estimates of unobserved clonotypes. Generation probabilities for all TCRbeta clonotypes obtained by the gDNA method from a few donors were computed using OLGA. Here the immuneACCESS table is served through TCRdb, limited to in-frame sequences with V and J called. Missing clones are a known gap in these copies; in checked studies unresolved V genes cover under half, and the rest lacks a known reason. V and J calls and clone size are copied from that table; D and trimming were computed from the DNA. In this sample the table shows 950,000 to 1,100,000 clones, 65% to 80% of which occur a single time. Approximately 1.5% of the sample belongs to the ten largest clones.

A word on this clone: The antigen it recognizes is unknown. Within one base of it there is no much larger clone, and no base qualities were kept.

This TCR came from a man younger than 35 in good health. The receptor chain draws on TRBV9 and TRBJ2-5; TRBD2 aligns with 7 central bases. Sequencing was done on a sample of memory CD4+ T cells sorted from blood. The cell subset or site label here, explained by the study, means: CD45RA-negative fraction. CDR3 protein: CASSVGGGGGLETQYF. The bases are TGTGCCAGCAGCGTAGGAGGTGGGGGGGGTTTGGAGACCCAGTACTTC.